The 31 T cell receptor beta chains below were found in one sample sequenced in a study of cytotoxic CD8 clonotypes in ibrutinib-treated CLL. TCRdb's table, derived via immunoSEQ multiplex PCR, lists solely in-frame clones and lacks some. Counted here are about 130,000 clones, about three quarters occurring once; the ten biggest clones make up about 5%. Here the sequenced sample was PBMCs, taken after 24 months of ibrutinib treatment. The receptors originated from a human donor with chronic lymphocytic leukemia.

This clone was counted between two and nine times. The V and J genes are TRBV6-5 and TRBJ2-7; tentatively, D is TRBD1 (6 bases). V lost 6 bases, J lost 7 bases, and 16 bases lay in between. Per germline, CDR1 MNHEY and CDR2 SVGAGI. CDR3 size: 13 residues. CDR3 sequence (DNA): TGTGCCAGCAGGAGGGACACCCTTGCGGAGCAGTACTTC. Translation gives CASRRDTLAEQYF.

This chain joins TRBV30 and TRBJ2-7; 8 nucleotides agree with TRBD1. The germline CDR1 and CDR2 sequences are GTSNPN and SVGIG (reference sequence). The CDR3 totals 14 residues. Germline trimming cut 5 bases from V and 3 bases from J; bases unmatched to any gene: 9. In nucleotides, the CDR3 is TGTGCCTGGGGCGAAGGGACAGGAAACTACGAGCAGTACTTC. Its translation is CAWGEGTGNYEQYF.

The J gene is TRBJ1-5, the V gene TRBV28; no firm D call. From germline, CDR1 is MDHEN and CDR2 SYDVKM. V lost 2 bases to trimming and J lost 6 bases, with 14 bases between them. The CDR3 covers 15 residues. CDR3 sequence (DNA): TGTGCCAGCAGTTTAATCTCTGCGACGGGTCAGCCCCAGCATTTT. This codes for CASSLISATGQPQHF.

The rearrangement joins TRBV4-1 to TRBJ2-5, with D perhaps matching TRBD2 (6 bases). The germline gives CDR1 MGHRA, CDR2 YSYEKL. V lost 0 bases, J lost 4 bases, and 15 bases lay in between. This CDR3 region has 16 residues. CDR3 nucleotides: TGCGCCAGCAGCCAAGAACGGGGACTCCCGAGAGAGACCCAGTACTTC. The encoded protein is CASSQERGLPRETQYF.

V is TRBV14 and J is TRBJ2-7; 11 bases map to TRBD2. This CDR3 spans 14 amino acids. The germline gives CDR1 SGHDN, CDR2 FVKESK. V dropped 5 bases and J dropped 6; count of bases not matched to a gene: 6. The CDR3 spells CASSAGLAGFEQYF. The CDR3, as DNA: TGTGCCAGCAGCGCCGGACTAGCGGGCTTCGAGCAGTACTTC.

This clone was observed a handful of times. The J gene is TRBJ2-2, the V gene TRBV28; possible D gene TRBD2, 5 bases. The V end lost 2 bases, the J end lost 6 bases, and 10 bases lay between the germline ends. The CDR3 has 14 amino acids. Germline CDR1 is MDHEN and CDR2 is SYDVKM. The CDR3 coding sequence is TGTGCCAGCAGTTTACCCCGGAGGCCCGGGGAGCTGTTTTTT. Translating it yields CASSLPRRPGELFF. Together with reference TRBV28 and TRBJ2-2, the CDR3 gives the full variable domain: DVKVTQSSRYLVKRTGEKVFLECVQDMDHENMFWYRQDPGLGLRLIYFSYDVKMKEKGDIPEGYSVSREKKERFSLILESASTNQTSMYLCASSLPRRPGELFFGEGSRLTVL.

J is TRBJ2-1 and V is TRBV6-4, with a tentative D call TRBD2 (6 bases). Germline CDR1 is MRHNA and CDR2 is SNTAGT. This CDR3 comprises 16 residues. V shed 4 bases and J shed 0 bases, with 13 bases lying between them. Written as DNA, the CDR3 is TGTGCCAGCAGTGTGGCGGGGTCTGACTCCTACAATGAGCAGTTCTTC. Its protein product is CASSVAGSDSYNEQFF.

The chain links TRBV7-9 to TRBJ2-3; TRBD1 aligns across 12 bases. This CDR3 spans 16 amino acids. The V gene's germline CDR1 is SEHNR and CDR2 FQNEAQ (reference sequence). J was trimmed by 4 bases and V by 1 base; bases with no gene match: 3. CDR3 region: CASSLVGTGGSDTQYF. The CDR3 DNA is TGTGCCAGCAGCTTAGTTGGGACAGGGGGCTCAGATACGCAGTATTTT.

The sample holds one count of this clone. The chain joins TRBV18 to TRBJ2-5; D possibly corresponds to TRBD1 (6 bases). V dropped 3 bases and J dropped 2 bases, with 7 bases sitting between them. The germline V gene has CDR1 KGHSH and CDR2 LQKENI. This CDR3 region has 13 residues. CDR3 region: CASSPGTQETQYF. The CDR3 nucleotides read TGTGCCAGCTCACCTGGGACACAAGAGACCCAGTACTTC.

This clone has a handful of counts. This sequence joins TRBV9 and TRBJ1-5, with D perhaps TRBD1 (5 bases). The V gene lost 4 bases and the J gene lost 3 bases, with 14 bases spanning the gap. CDR1 is SGDLS, CDR2 YYNGEE, per germline. This CDR3 spans 15 amino acids. As DNA, the CDR3 is TGTGCCAGCAGCTCCCGACAGCGATTCAATCAGCCCCAGCATTTT. This codes for CASSSRQRFNQPQHF.

V gene TRBV2 combines with J gene TRBJ2-5; possibly TRBD2 for D (6 bases). The CDR3 covers 13 residues. Germline CDR1 SNHLY, CDR2 FYNNEI. Trimming took off 3 bases at V and 5 bases at J, with 10 bases between the two ends. The CDR3 nucleotides read TGTGCCAGCAGTGAGGGACTTCAGGAGACCCAGTACTTC. The encoded protein is CASSEGLQETQYF.

The V and J genes are TRBV6-1 and TRBJ2-1; the match to TRBD2 covers 12 bases. Germline assignment: CDR1 MNHNS and CDR2 SASEGT. This CDR3 comprises 18 residues. The V segment lost 0 bases and the J segment 9 bases; nucleotides outside the gene matches: 12. CDR3 sequence: CASSEALRASGRGGEQFF. Written as DNA, the CDR3 is TGTGCCAGCAGTGAAGCGCTTCGGGCTAGCGGGAGGGGCGGTGAGCAGTTCTTC.

The J gene is TRBJ2-3, the V gene TRBV7-6; D may be TRBD2 (5 bases). This CDR3 is built from 13 residues. Germline CDR1 reads SGHVS; CDR2 reads FNYEAQ. V lost 1 base and J 6 bases, leaving 8 bases between the germline ends. The CDR3 DNA sequence: TGTGCCAGCAGCTTAGGTCGCGGGGATACGCAGTATTTT. This codes for CASSLGRGDTQYF. Full variable domain (remainder filled in from reference TRBV7-6 and TRBJ2-3): GAGVSQSPRYKVTKRGQDVALRCDPISGHVSLYWYRQALGQGPEFLTYFNYEAQQDKSGLPNDRFSAERPEGSISTLTIQRTEQRDSAMYRCASSLGRGDTQYFGPGTRLTVL.

The chain couples TRBV5-6 to TRBJ2-4, with D perhaps TRBD2 (7 bases). The V gene's germline CDR1 is SGHDT and CDR2 YYEEEE. V gave up 0 bases and J gave up 7 bases, with 11 bases separating them. The CDR3 contains 14 residues. CDR3 in amino acids: CASSLAGGLNIQYF. CDR3 coding DNA: TGTGCCAGCAGCTTGGCCGGGGGGCTCAACATTCAGTACTTC.

V is TRBV18 and J is TRBJ1-2; D not certain. Trimming took off 2 bases at V and 2 bases at J, with 6 bases between the two ends. The CDR3 spans 13 residues. The germline gives CDR1 KGHSH, CDR2 LQKENI. CDR3 DNA sequence: TGTGCCAGCTCACCAGGGGTGAACTATGGCTACACCTTC. This translates into CASSPGVNYGYTF.

This clone has only one observation. The gene calls are TRBV5-1 and TRBJ1-4; D is undetermined. The V end lost 3 bases, the J end lost 8 bases, and 11 bases lay between the germline ends. The CDR3 loop spans 13 amino acids. Per germline, CDR1 SGHRS and CDR2 YFSETQ. This chain's CDR3 is CASSSPETEKLFF. The CDR3 nucleotides read TGCGCCAGCAGCTCCCCAGAGACGGAAAAACTGTTTTTT. Drawing the rest from reference TRBV5-1 and TRBJ1-4, the complete variable domain is KAGVTQTPRYLIKTRGQQVTLSCSPISGHRSVSWYQQTPGQGLQFLFEYFSETQRNKGNFPGRFSGRQFSNSRSEMNVSTLELGDSALYLCASSSPETEKLFFGSGTQLSVL.

The chain couples TRBV5-4 to TRBJ2-7, with TRBD1 matching over 10 bases. V was clipped by 4 bases and J by 2 bases; unmatched bases: 6. Germline CDR1 and CDR2: SGHNT and YYREEE (reference sequence). The CDR3 spans 15 residues. The CDR3 protein is CASSPDRGKAYEQYF. CDR3 bases: TGTGCCAGCAGCCCGGACAGGGGGAAGGCCTACGAGCAGTACTTC.

The chain has TRBV27 and TRBJ2-1; D assignment may be TRBD1 or TRBD2 (6 bases each). In germline, CDR1 is MNHEY, CDR2 SMNVEV (reference sequence). V dropped 2 bases and J dropped 8 bases, with 13 bases sitting between them. The CDR3 has 14 residues. CDR3 protein: CASSLGGLIHEQFF. The DNA of the CDR3 is TGTGCCAGCAGTTTAGGGGGGCTGATCCATGAGCAGTTCTTC.

The rearrangement uses TRBV5-1 and TRBJ2-5, with 11 nucleotides matching TRBD2. Germline V gene lookup returns CDR1 SGHRS and CDR2 YFSETQ. The CDR3 sequence is 16 residues long. J lost 1 base, V lost 3 bases, and 5 bases had no gene match. The CDR3 region is CASSSLAGGSQETQYF. In DNA form, the CDR3 reads TGCGCCAGCAGCTCCCTAGCGGGGGGTAGCCAAGAGACCCAGTACTTC.

This clone was seen many times. The rearrangement links TRBV4-1 to TRBJ2-4; TRBD2 matches at 7 bases. This CDR3 is built from 16 residues. Trimming cost V 0 bases and J 5 bases; bases outside gene matches: 7. Germline lookup yields CDR1 MGHRA and CDR2 YSYEKL. The CDR3 loop reads CASSQEPSGGQNIQYF. In DNA, the CDR3 is TGCGCCAGCAGCCAAGAGCCTAGCGGCGGACAAAACATTCAGTACTTC.

Worth noting for this clone: Distinct nucleotide sequences in the sample also encode this CDR3. V gene TRBV7-9 combines with J gene TRBJ2-1; D is ambiguous. CDR1 SEHNR and CDR2 FQNEAQ come from the germline V gene (reference sequence). The V gene lost 3 bases and the J gene lost 2 bases, with 5 bases spanning the gap. There are 13 residues in the CDR3. CDR3 loop: CASSLGTYNEQFF. The CDR3 DNA reads as TGTGCCAGCAGCTTGGGTACCTACAATGAGCAGTTCTTC.

This chain connects TRBV18 to TRBJ2-1; a possible D gene is TRBD1 (6 bases). The CDR3 has 15 residues. In germline, CDR1 is KGHSH, CDR2 LQKENI. V lost 3 bases to trimming and J lost 3 bases, with 12 bases between them. CDR3 nucleotide sequence: TGTGCCAGCTCACCCGAGGGGGTGGGCTACAATGAGCAGTTCTTC. Translating gives CASSPEGVGYNEQFF.

The chain couples TRBV5-4 to TRBJ1-2, with D perhaps matching TRBD1 (5 bases). This CDR3 has 14 amino acids. Germline values: CDR1 SGHNT, CDR2 YYREEE (reference sequence). V lost 2 bases to trimming and J lost 4 bases, with 12 bases between them. CDR3 nucleotides: TGTGCCAGCAGCTTCCCGACAGACCTCTATGGCTACACCTTC. Translated: CASSFPTDLYGYTF.

This rearrangement joins TRBV5-1 to TRBJ2-2, with D perhaps matching TRBD2 (5 bases). The ends were cut back, 6 bases at V and 6 bases at J, with 18 bases in the middle. CDR1 and CDR2 from the germline V gene are SGHRS and YFSETQ. This CDR3 is built from 15 residues. The chain's CDR3 is CASKERTGTSGELFF. CDR3 in DNA: TGCGCCAGCAAAGAGAGGACGGGAACGTCCGGGGAGCTGTTTTTT.

This chain joins TRBV7-2 and TRBJ2-7; perhaps TRBD2 as D (6 bases). V was cut by 5 bases and J by 6 bases, with 17 bases left in between. The V gene's germline CDR1 is SGHTA and CDR2 FQGNSA. This CDR3 comprises 14 residues. The CDR3 region is CASSQPGGFGEQYF. The CDR3 nucleotides read TGTGCCAGCAGCCAACCTGGGGGGTTCGGCGAGCAGTACTTC.

The chain joins TRBV10-3 to TRBJ2-5; D perhaps matches TRBD1 (5 bases). The V end lost 6 bases, the J end lost 5 bases, and 10 bases lay between the germline ends. The CDR3 extends over 12 amino acids. CDR1 and CDR2 (germline): ENHRY, SYGVKD. CDR3 sequence (DNA): TGTGCCATCAGAGGGGCAGCGGAGACCCAGTACTTC. Amino acid sequence: CAIRGAAETQYF.

V and J are TRBV10-3 and TRBJ2-3; 10 nucleotides match TRBD1. Germline V gene lookup returns CDR1 ENHRY and CDR2 SYGVKD. The CDR3 has 14 amino acids. V was pared by 7 bases and J by 5 bases, with 6 bases of the junction left unmatched. The CDR3: CAIKGTGVGDTQYF. CDR3 DNA: TGTGCCATCAAAGGGACAGGGGTGGGAGATACGCAGTATTTT.

This chain joins TRBV7-6 and TRBJ2-7; maybe TRBD1 (5 bases). This CDR3 spans 11 amino acids. Germline V gene sequence: CDR1 SGHVS, CDR2 FNYEAQ. With 5 bases removed from V and 6 bases from J, the gap between germline ends came to 8 bases. The CDR3 coding sequence is TGTGCCAGCAGCCAAGGGGTCGAGCAGTACTTC. Translated, it gives CASSQGVEQYF.

This clone occurred many times. V is TRBV7-9 and J is TRBJ1-6, with TRBD1 as a possible D gene (5 bases). Germline V CDR1 and CDR2: SEHNR, FQNEAQ (reference sequence). Trimming removed 2 bases from V and 5 bases from J, with 10 bases in between. The CDR3 extends over 15 amino acids. CDR3 loop: CASSLLGDHNSPLHF. The CDR3 DNA is TGTGCCAGCAGCTTATTGGGGGACCATAATTCACCCCTCCACTTT.

The rearrangement joins TRBV6-5 to TRBJ1-6; D is unclear. CDR3 length equals 12 residues. Germline V gives CDR1 MNHEY, CDR2 SVGAGI. V shed 6 bases and J shed 7 bases, with 7 bases lying between them. The CDR3 here is CASRVRNSPLHF. The CDR3, as DNA: TGTGCCAGCAGGGTCAGAAATTCACCCCTCCACTTT.

The genes are TRBV29-1 and TRBJ1-2; D is undetermined. CDR1 and CDR2 (germline): SQVTM, ANQGSEA. Trimming pared 4 bases from V and 0 bases from J, leaving 12 bases between. There are 14 residues in the CDR3. CDR3 residues: CSVGVQQANYGYTF. DNA of the CDR3: TGCAGCGTTGGGGTACAGCAAGCTAACTATGGCTACACCTTC.